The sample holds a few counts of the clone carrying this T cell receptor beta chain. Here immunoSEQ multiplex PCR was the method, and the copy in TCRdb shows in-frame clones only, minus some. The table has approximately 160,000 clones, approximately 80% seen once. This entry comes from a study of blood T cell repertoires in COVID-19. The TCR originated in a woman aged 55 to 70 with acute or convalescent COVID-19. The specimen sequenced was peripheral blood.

The CDR3 coding sequence is TGCAGCGTTGAGGCAGGACTAATTGAAGCTTTCTTT. Its translation: CSVEAGLIEAFF. The chain employs TRBV29-1 and TRBJ1-1, with D unclear. Germline V gives CDR1 SQVTM, CDR2 ANQGSEA. The CDR3 has 12 amino acids. Trimming took 3 bases from V and 7 from J, leaving 12 bases between them. Drawing the rest from reference TRBV29-1 and TRBJ1-1, the complete variable domain is SAVISQKPSRDICQRGTSLTIQCQVDSQVTMMFWYRQQPGQSLTLIATANQGSEATYESGFVIDKFPISRPNLTFSTLTVSNMSPEDSSIYLCSVEAGLIEAFFGQGTRLTVV.